A selection of T cell receptor beta chains follows, all from one sample in a study of CD8 T cells in Susac syndrome. TCRdb reprocessed the immunoSEQ multiplex PCR reads with MiXCR, giving one entry per CDR3 protein. The sample includes 95,000 to 150,000 distinct CDR3 sequences, about 95% seen only once; the top ten take more than 0.095%. Sequencing was done on a sample of CD4+ T cells from PBMCs. These receptors were obtained from a human donor in good health. Both conserved end residues are part of each CDR3. Fields, in order: V gene, clone size, J gene, D gene, CDR3 DNA, CDR3 protein. The D gene is left open where the match is weak. Rows may omit the clone size; those that give it use once, few, many or a size class.

>TRBV24-1|once|TRBJ2-1|TRBD2
TGTGCCACCAGTGCCAGCGGGGACTGGAATGAGCAGTTCTTC
CATSASGDWNEQFF
>TRBV21-1|NA|TRBJ1-1|NA
TGTGCCAGCAGCGCCGTTACCGGGGGCGGAGCTTTCTTT
CASSAVTGGGAFF
>TRBV7-8|NA|TRBJ2-4|TRBD2
TGTGCCAGCAGCTTAGGGTGGAGCGGGAAAGCCAAAAACATTCAGTACTTC
CASSLGWSGKAKNIQYF
>TRBV2|NA|TRBJ2-2|TRBD2
TGTGCCAGCAGTGCAGCCGGAGTCTTAGCGGGAGGGCACACCGGGGAGCTGTTTTTT
CASSAAGVLAGGHTGELFF
>TRBV18|NA|TRBJ1-1|NA
TGTGCCAGCTCACCCTTGCCCCCTGCGCGACAGAGCGGGGACACTGAAGCTTTCTTT
CASSPLPPARQSGDTEAFF
>TRBV28|NA|TRBJ2-2|TRBD1
TGTGCCAGCAGTTTGGGGATGGGGACAGGAGGAACCGGGGAGCTGTTTTTT
CASSLGMGTGGTGELFF
>TRBV12-3/TRBV12-4|NA|TRBJ2-5|NA
TGTGCCAGCAGCGGGGAGACCCAGTACTTC
CASSGETQYF
>TRBV6-2/TRBV6-3|NA|TRBJ2-7|TRBD1
TGTGCCAGCAGGACAGGGGTATTCTACGAGCAGTACTTC
CASRTGVFYEQYF
>TRBV15|once|TRBJ2-7|NA
TGTGCCACCAGCAGAGATGCAGCTCAATACGAGCAGTACTTC
CATSRDAAQYEQYF
>TRBV7-8|NA|TRBJ2-7|NA
TGTGCCAGCAGCTCTGGGCCGGGTGGCTACGAGCAGTACTTC
CASSSGPGGYEQYF
>TRBV6-5|NA|TRBJ2-4|NA
TGTGCCAGCAGGCAAGGGTCAACTAGTGGTTCCATTCAGTACTTC
CASRQGSTSGSIQYF